This is a list of T cell receptor beta chains from one sample in a study of T-cell reconstitution after alpha-beta-depleted transplantation in children. From the PCR reads, TCRdb called clonotypes with MiXCR, one entry per CDR3 protein. The data hold around 140,000 distinct CDR3 sequences, with around 8.8% observed a single time. Here the sequenced sample was PBMCs, mostly from graft donor cells, taken 180 days after TCRalphabeta/CD19-depleted stem cell transplant. The receptors come from a female patient younger than 10 who had a stem cell transplant for congenital amegakaryocytic thrombocytopenia, so the T cells may come from the graft donor. CDR3s include the opening cysteine and the closing phenylalanine or tryptophan. A D gene is named only where the DNA matches it firmly. Not every row has a clone size; where given, it reads once, few, many or a size class.

>TRBD2|TRBV30|TRBJ2-2|many
TGTGCCCGAGGGGAGGGAATCGCCGGGGAGCTGTTTTTT
CARGEGIAGELFF
>TRBD1|TRBV3-1|TRBJ2-3|many
TGTGCCAGCAGCCTCACCGGGACAGGGGTCCTCGGGGATACGCAGTATTTT
CASSLTGTGVLGDTQYF
>TRBD1|TRBV6-5|TRBJ1-3|many
TGTGCCAGCAGTTCCCACAAAGCTGACAGGGTTGGCACCATATATTTT
CASSSHKADRVGTIYF
>.|TRBV6-5|TRBJ1-2|few
TGTGCCAGCAGTTACCGGGCAGGGTACTATGGCTACACCTTC
CASSYRAGYYGYTF
>TRBD2|TRBV7-8|TRBJ2-2|many
TGTGCCAGCAGCTTAAAGCGGGGGACCGGGGAGCTGTTTTTT
CASSLKRGTGELFF
>.|TRBV20-1|TRBJ2-1|many
TGCAGTGCCCAAGTGCGCTACAATGAGCAGTTCTTC
CSAQVRYNEQFF
>.|TRBV5-1|TRBJ2-5|few
TGCGCCAGCAGCTTGGTTCCGGATACCAGCCAAGAGACCCAGTACTTC
CASSLVPDTSQETQYF
>.|TRBV6-1|TRBJ2-7|few
TGTGCCAGCAGTCCCCGGGACTTCTCCTACGAGCAGTACTTC
CASSPRDFSYEQYF
>.|TRBV5-1|TRBJ2-7|few
TGCGCCAGCAAGTTTTCGGGTTCCTACGAGCAGTACTTC
CASKFSGSYEQYF
>TRBD2|TRBV5-1|TRBJ2-1|many
TGCGCCGTTTCTAGCGGGAGACCCGGGTTGAATGAGCAGTTCTTC
CAVSSGRPGLNEQFF
>.|TRBV6-2/TRBV6-3|TRBJ1-4|few
TGTGCCAGCAGTGTATCTGGTGAAAAACTGTTTTTT
CASSVSGEKLFF
>.|TRBV5-5|TRBJ1-4|many
TGTGCCAGCAGCTTAAGGAACAGGGTTAATGAAAAACTGTTTTTT
CASSLRNRVNEKLFF
>.|TRBV5-8|TRBJ2-7|.
TGTGCCAGCAGCTTTTTCCGCGGACCTAAAACCTACGAGCAGTACTTC
CASSFFRGPKTYEQYF
>TRBD2|TRBV6-5|TRBJ2-3|many
TGTGCCAGCAGTAACCTAAGGCCTAGCGGGATTTATACGCAGTATTTT
CASSNLRPSGIYTQYF
>TRBD1|TRBV12-3/TRBV12-4|TRBJ1-4|few
TGTGCCAGCACCAAAAGACAGGGGTTTGAAAAACTGTTTTTT
CASTKRQGFEKLFF
>TRBD2|TRBV29-1|TRBJ2-1|many
TGCAGCGTTGTGGCTAGCGGGAGTGTCAATGAGCAGTTCTTC
CSVVASGSVNEQFF
>TRBD1|TRBV5-1|TRBJ1-3|many
TGCGCCAGCAGCGCGACAGGGTCCTCTGGAAACACCATATATTTT
CASSATGSSGNTIYF
>.|TRBV20-1|TRBJ2-7|few
TGCAGTGCTCACAAATTCTTCTACGAGCAGTACTTC
CSAHKFFYEQYF
>TRBD2|TRBV20-1|TRBJ2-1|many
TGCAGTTGGGGAGGGGTCTCCCGTGAGCAGTTCTTC
CSWGGVSREQFF
>.|TRBV7-6|TRBJ2-4|many
TGTGCCAGCAGCTTCGGGACTCCCGAAACACAAGCCAAAAACATTCAGTACTTC
CASSFGTPETQAKNIQYF
>.|TRBV20-1|TRBJ2-3|many
TGCAGTGCTAGAGTTACAAACACAGATACGCAGTATTTT
CSARVTNTDTQYF
>.|TRBV7-2|TRBJ2-2|.
TGTGCCAGCAGCTCGAGGGGCGGAGTCGGGGAGCTGTTTTTT
CASSSRGGVGELFF
>.|TRBV5-1|TRBJ2-3|many
TGCGCCAGCAGCATTATATACACAGATACGCAGTATTTT
CASSIIYTDTQYF